This T cell receptor (beta chain) is from a study of blood T cell repertoires in COVID-19. Study in general: Sample material is recorded as cDNA or gDNA derived from T cells, B-cell-depleted T cells, or PBMCs.

Authors' data handling: The assay estimated nucleated cells by amplifying reference gene primers. Sequencing was performed with immunoSEQ multiplex PCR; in TCRdb, only in-frame clones are kept and a portion is missing. That table gives V, J and clone size, and the DNA gave D and trimming. The sample includes tens of thousands of clones, around 94% seen only once; the top ten take 0.35% to 0.4%. Enrolment of Seattle patients took place during active infection, and they were followed longitudinally. J lost 1 base, V lost 0 bases, and 2 bases had no gene match. Germline lookup yields CDR1 SGHRS and CDR2 YFSETQ. This CDR3 has 15 amino acids.

The sequence derives from a man between 50 and 59 years old with COVID-19, enrolled during active disease. Sequenced: peripheral blood. The chain links TRBV5-1 to TRBJ2-5; 8 bases line up with TRBD2. CDR3 coding DNA: TGCGCCAGCAGCTTGGCGGGGGGGACCCAAGAGACCCAGTACTTC. Protein product: CASSLAGGTQETQYF. The full variable domain, rest sourced from reference TRBV5-1 and TRBJ2-5, is KAGVTQTPRYLIKTRGQQVTLSCSPISGHRSVSWYQQTPGQGLQFLFEYFSETQRNKGNFPGRFSGRQFSNSRSEMNVSTLELGDSALYLCASSLAGGTQETQYFGPGTRLLVL.